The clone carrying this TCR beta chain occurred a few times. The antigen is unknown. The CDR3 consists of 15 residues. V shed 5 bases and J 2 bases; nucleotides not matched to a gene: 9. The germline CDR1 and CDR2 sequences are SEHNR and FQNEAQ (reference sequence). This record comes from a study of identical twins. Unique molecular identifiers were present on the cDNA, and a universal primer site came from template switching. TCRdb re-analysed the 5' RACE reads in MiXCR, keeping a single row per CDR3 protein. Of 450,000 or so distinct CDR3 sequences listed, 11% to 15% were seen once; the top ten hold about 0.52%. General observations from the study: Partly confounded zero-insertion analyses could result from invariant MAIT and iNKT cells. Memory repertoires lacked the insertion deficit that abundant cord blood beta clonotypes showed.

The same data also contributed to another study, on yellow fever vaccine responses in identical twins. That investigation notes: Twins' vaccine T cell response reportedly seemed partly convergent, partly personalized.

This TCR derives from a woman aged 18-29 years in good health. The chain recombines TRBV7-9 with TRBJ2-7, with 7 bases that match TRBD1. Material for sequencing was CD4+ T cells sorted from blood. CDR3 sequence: CASSTAPGQTYEQYF. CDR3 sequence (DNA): TGTGCCAGCAGCACAGCCCCGGGACAGACCTACGAGCAGTACTTC.